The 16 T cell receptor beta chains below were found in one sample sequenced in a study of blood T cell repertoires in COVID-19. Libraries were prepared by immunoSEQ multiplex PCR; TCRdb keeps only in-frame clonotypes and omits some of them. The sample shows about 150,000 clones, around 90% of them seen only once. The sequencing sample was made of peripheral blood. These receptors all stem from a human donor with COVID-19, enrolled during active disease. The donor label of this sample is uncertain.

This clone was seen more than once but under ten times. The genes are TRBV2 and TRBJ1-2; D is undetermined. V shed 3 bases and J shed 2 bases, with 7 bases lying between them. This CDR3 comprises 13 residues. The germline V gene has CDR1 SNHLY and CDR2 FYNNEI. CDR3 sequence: CASSEGGNYGYTF. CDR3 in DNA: TGTGCCAGCAGTGAGGGAGGGAACTATGGCTACACCTTC.

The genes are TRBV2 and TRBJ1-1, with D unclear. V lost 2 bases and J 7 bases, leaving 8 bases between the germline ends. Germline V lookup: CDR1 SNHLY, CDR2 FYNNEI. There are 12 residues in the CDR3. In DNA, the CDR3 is TGTGCCAGCAGTGAACGAACAGATGAAGCTTTCTTT. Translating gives CASSERTDEAFF.

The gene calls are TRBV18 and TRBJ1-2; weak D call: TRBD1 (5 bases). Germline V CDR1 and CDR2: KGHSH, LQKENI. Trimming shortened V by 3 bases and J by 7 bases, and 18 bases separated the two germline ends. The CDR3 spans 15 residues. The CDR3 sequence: CASSPTYRGTLGYTF. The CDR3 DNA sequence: TGTGCCAGCTCACCGACATATAGGGGCACTCTTGGCTACACCTTC.

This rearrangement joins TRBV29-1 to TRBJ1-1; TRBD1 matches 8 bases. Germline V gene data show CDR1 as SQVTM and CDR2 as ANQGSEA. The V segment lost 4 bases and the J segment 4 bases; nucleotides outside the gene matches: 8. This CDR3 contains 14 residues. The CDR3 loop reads CSVAQGGFGTEAFF. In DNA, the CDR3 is TGCAGCGTTGCACAGGGGGGGTTTGGCACTGAAGCTTTCTTT.

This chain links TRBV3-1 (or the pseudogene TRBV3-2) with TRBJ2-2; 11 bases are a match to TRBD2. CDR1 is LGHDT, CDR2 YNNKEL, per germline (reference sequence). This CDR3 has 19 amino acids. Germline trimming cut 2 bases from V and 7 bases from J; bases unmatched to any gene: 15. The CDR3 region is CASSQISLAGGTRSGELFF. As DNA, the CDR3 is TGTGCCAGCAGCCAAATTTCCCTAGCGGGAGGTACCAGGAGCGGGGAGCTGTTTTTT.

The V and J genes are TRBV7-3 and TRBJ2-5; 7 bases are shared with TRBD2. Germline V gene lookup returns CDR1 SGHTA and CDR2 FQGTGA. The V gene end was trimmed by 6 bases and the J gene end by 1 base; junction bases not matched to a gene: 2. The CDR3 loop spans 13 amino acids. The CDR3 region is CASSAGVQETQYF. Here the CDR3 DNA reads TGTGCCAGCAGTGCGGGGGTCCAAGAGACCCAGTACTTC.

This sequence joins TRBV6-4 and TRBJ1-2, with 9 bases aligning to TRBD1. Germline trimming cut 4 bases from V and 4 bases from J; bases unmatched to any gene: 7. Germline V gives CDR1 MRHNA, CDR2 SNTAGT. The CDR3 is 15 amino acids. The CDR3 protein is CASSVWDRERYGYTF. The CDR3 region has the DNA TGTGCCAGCAGTGTCTGGGACAGGGAGCGCTATGGCTACACCTTC.

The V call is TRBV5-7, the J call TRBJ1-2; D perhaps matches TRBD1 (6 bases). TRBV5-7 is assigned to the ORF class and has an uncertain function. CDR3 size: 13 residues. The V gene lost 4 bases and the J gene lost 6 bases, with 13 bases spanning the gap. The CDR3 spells CASSLGGGDGYTF. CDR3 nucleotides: TGTGCCAGCAGCCTAGGGGGAGGGGATGGCTACACCTTC.

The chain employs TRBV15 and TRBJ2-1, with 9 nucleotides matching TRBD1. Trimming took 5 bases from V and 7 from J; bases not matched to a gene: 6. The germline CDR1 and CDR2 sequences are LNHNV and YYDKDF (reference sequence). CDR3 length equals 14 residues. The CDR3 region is CATSLGTGRNEQFF. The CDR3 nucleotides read TGTGCCACCAGCCTAGGGACAGGGCGGAATGAGCAGTTCTTC. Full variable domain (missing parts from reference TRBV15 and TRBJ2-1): DAMVIQNPRYQVTQFGKPVTLSCSQTLNHNVMYWYQQKSSQAPKLLFHYYDKDFNNEADTPDNFQSRRPNTSFCFLDIRSPGLGDTAMYLCATSLGTGRNEQFFGPGTRLTVL.

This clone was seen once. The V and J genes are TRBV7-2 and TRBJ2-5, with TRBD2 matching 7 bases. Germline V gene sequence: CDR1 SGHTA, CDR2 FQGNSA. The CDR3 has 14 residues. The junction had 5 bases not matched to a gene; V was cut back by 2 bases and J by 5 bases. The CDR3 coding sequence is TGTGCCAGCAGCTTATTGGTGGGAGGGGAGACCCAGTACTTC. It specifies CASSLLVGGETQYF.

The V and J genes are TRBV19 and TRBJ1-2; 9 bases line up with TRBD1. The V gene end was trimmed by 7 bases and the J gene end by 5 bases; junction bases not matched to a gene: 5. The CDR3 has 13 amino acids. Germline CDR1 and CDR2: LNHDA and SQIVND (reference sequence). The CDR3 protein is CASTLDRGYGYTF. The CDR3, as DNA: TGTGCCAGTACCCTGGACAGGGGATATGGCTACACCTTC.

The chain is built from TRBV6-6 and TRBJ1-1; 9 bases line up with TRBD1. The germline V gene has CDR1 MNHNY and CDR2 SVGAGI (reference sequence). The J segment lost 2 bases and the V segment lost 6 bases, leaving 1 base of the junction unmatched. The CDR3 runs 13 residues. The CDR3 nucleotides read TGTGCCAGCAGGGACAGGGGAAACACTGAAGCTTTCTTT. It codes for CASRDRGNTEAFF.

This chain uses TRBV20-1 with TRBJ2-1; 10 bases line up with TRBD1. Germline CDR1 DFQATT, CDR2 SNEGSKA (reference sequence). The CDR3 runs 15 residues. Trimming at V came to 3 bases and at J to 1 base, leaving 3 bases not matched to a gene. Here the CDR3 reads CSASEGQGSYNEQFF. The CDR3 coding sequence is TGCAGTGCTAGTGAGGGACAGGGGTCCTACAATGAGCAGTTCTTC.

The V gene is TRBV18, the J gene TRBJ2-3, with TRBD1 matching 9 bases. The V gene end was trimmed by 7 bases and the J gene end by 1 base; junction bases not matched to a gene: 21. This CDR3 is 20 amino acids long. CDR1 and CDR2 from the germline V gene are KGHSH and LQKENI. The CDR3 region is CASFIRDRVTDPRRTDTQYF. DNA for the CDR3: TGTGCCAGCTTCATCCGGGACAGGGTGACGGACCCACGACGCACAGATACGCAGTATTTT.

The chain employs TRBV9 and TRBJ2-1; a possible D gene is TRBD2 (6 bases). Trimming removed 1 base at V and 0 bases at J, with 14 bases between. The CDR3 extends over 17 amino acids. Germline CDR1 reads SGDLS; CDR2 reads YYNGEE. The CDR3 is CASSVSGGGSSYNEQFF. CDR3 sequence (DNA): TGTGCCAGCAGCGTATCCGGCGGAGGGAGCTCCTACAATGAGCAGTTCTTC. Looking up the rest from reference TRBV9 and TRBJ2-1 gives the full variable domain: DSGVTQTPKHLITATGQRVTLRCSPRSGDLSVYWYQQSLDQGLQFLIQYYNGEERAKGNILERFSAQQFPDLHSELNLSSLELGDSALYFCASSVSGGGSSYNEQFFGPGTRLTVL.

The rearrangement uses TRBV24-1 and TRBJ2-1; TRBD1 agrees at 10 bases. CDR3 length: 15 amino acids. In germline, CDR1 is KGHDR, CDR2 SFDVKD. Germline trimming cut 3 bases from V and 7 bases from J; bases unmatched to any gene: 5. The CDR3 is CATSDPGTGVNEQFF. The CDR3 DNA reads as TGTGCCACCAGTGATCCTGGGACAGGGGTGAATGAGCAGTTCTTC.